The present entry profiles one T cell receptor beta chain with its context. Method: immunoSEQ multiplex PCR; TCRdb's copy keeps in-frame clones and lacks some. The sample shows roughly 1,000,000 clones, approximately 78% of them seen only once. This sample is part of a study of shared clonotypes between healthy human individuals. This CDR3 has 13 residues. V was shortened by 7 bases and J by 6 bases, with 13 bases between the two germline ends. Germline values: CDR1 SGHDT, CDR2 YYEEEE. The sequenced sample consisted of memory CD4+ T cells from PBMCs. The subset denotes: CD45RA-negative fraction. The chain couples TRBV5-6 to TRBJ2-2, with D perhaps assigned TRBD1 or TRBD2 (5 bases each). This receptor was taken from a man between 18 and 29 years old in good health. Some clones in this sample may be carry-over from other donors' samples. In DNA, the CDR3 is TGTGCCAGCGGATCGGGACCGGCCGGGGAGCTGTTTTTT. Amino acids: CASGSGPAGELFF.